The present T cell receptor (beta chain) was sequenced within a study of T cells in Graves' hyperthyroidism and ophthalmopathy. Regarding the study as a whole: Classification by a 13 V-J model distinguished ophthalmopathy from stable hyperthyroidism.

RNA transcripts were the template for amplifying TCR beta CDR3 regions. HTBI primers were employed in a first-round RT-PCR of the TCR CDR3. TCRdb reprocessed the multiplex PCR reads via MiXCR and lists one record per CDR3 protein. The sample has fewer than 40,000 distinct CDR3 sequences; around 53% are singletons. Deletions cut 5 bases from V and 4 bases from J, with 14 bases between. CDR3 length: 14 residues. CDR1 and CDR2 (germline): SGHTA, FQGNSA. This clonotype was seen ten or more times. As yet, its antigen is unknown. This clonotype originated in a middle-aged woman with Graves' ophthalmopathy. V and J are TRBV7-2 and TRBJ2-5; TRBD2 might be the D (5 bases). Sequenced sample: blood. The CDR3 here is CASSPYTAGETQYF. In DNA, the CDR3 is TGTGCCAGCAGCCCGTACACGGCGGGAGAGACCCAGTACTTC.